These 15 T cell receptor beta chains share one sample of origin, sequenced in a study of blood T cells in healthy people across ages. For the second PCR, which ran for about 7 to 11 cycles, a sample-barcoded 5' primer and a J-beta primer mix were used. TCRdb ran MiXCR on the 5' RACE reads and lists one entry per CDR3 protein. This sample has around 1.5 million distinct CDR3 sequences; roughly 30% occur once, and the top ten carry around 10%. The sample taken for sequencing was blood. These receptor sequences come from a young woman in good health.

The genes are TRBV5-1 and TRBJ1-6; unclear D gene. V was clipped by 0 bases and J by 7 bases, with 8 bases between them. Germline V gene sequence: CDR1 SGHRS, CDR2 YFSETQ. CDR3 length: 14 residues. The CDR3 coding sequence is TGCGCCAGCAGCTTGGAGCAGCTAAATTCACCCCTCCACTTT. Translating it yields CASSLEQLNSPLHF.

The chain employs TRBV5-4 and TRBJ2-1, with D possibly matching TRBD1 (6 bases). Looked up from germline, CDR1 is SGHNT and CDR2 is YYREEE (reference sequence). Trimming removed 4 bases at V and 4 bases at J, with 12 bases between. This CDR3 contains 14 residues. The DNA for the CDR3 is TGTGCCAGCAGCCCATCGGACAGTTACAATGAGCAGTTCTTC. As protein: CASSPSDSYNEQFF.

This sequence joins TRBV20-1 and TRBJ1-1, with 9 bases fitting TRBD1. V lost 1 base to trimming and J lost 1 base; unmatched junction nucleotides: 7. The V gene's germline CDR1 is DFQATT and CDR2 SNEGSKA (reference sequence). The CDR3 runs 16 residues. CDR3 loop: CSARVGTGFANTEAFF. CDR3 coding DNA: TGCAGTGCTAGAGTCGGGACAGGGTTCGCGAACACTGAAGCTTTCTTT.

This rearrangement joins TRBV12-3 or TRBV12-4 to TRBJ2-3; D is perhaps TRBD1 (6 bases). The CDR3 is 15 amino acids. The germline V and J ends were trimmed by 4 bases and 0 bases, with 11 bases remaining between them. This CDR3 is CASSSGVFSTDTQYF. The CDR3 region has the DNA TGTGCCAGCAGTTCAGGGGTTTTTAGCACAGATACGCAGTATTTT.

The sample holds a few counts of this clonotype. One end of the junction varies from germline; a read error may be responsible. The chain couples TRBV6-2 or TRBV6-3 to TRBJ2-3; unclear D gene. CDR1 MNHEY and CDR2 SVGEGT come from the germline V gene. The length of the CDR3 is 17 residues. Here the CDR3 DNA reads TGTGCCAGCAGTCACTCTCTCTCCAATCGGGGCACAGATACGCAGTATTTT. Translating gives CASSHSLSNRGTDTQYF.

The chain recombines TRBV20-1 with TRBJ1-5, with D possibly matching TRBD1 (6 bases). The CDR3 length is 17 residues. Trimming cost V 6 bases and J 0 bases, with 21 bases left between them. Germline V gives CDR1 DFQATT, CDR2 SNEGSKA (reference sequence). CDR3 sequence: CSAISGGSGVSNQPQHF. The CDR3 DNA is TGCAGTGCGATTAGCGGGGGCAGCGGAGTTAGCAATCAGCCCCAGCATTTT.

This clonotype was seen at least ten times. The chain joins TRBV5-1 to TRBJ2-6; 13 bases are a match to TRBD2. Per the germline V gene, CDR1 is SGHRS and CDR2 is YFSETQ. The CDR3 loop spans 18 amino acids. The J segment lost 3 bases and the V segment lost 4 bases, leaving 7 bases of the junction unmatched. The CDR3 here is CASSKTSGGAVGANVLTF. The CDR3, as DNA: TGCGCCAGCAGCAAAACTAGCGGGGGGGCCGTTGGGGCCAACGTCCTGACTTTC.

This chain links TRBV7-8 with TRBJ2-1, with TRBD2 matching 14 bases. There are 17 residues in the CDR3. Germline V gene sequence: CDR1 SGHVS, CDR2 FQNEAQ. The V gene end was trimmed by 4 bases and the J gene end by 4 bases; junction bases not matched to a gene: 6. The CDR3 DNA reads TGTGCCAGCAGCTCAGGGCGACTAGCGGGAGGGTACAATGAGCAGTTCTTC. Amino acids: CASSSGRLAGGYNEQFF.

The CDR3 bases are TGCGCCAGCAGCTCGGCGCAGGGTTACAATGAGCAGTTCTTC. The encoded protein is CASSSAQGYNEQFF. The chain uses TRBV5-1 and TRBJ2-1, with D perhaps matching TRBD1 (5 bases). The CDR3 runs 14 residues. CDR1 and CDR2 (germline): SGHRS, YFSETQ. Trimming shortened V by 3 bases and J by 4 bases, and 11 bases separated the two germline ends.

CDR3 in DNA: TGTGCCAGCAGTTCAGGGGGCTCTTACTCTGGCTACACCTTC. This translates into CASSSGGSYSGYTF. The chain joins TRBV6-6 to TRBJ1-2, with 8 bases lining up with TRBD1. V lost 4 bases to trimming and J lost 7 bases; unmatched junction nucleotides: 8. The CDR3 is made up of 14 amino acids. The V gene's germline CDR1 is MNHNY and CDR2 SVGAGI (reference sequence).

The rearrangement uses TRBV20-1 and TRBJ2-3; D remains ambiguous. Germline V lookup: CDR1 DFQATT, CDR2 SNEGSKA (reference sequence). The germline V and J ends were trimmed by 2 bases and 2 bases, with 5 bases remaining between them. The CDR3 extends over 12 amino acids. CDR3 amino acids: CSARRITDTQYF. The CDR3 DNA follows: TGCAGTGCTAGACGAATCACAGATACGCAGTATTTT.

CDR3 DNA: TGCAGTGTCCACCGGGACAGGGGCCGTGCTAGCACAGATACGCAGTATTTT. It encodes CSVHRDRGRASTDTQYF. V and J are TRBV20-1 and TRBJ2-3; TRBD1 aligns across 10 bases. There are 17 residues in the CDR3. The V segment lost 7 bases and the J segment 0 bases; nucleotides outside the gene matches: 13. Germline V gives CDR1 DFQATT, CDR2 SNEGSKA (reference sequence).

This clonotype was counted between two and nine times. In DNA, the CDR3 is TGTGCCAGCAGCTTAGGATGGGGAAATCCCACAGATACGCAGTATTTT. Translation gives CASSLGWGNPTDTQYF. V usage is TRBV11-2 and J usage is TRBJ2-3, with no clear D. CDR1 is SGHAT, CDR2 FQNNGV, per germline. The CDR3 length is 16 residues. V gave up 1 base and J gave up 2 bases, with 13 bases separating them.

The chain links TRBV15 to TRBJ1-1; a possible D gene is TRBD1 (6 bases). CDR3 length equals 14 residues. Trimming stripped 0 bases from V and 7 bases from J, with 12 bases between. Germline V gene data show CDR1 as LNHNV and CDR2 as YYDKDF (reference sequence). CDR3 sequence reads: CATSRDNRENEAFF. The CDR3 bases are TGTGCCACCAGCAGAGATAACAGGGAGAATGAAGCTTTCTTT.

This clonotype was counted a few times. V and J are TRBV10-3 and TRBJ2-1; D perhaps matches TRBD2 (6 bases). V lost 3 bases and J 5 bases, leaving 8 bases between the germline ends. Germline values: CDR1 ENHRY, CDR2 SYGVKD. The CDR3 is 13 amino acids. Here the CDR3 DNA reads TGTGCCATCAGTGATGGGGGGAACAATGAGCAGTTCTTC. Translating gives CAISDGGNNEQFF.